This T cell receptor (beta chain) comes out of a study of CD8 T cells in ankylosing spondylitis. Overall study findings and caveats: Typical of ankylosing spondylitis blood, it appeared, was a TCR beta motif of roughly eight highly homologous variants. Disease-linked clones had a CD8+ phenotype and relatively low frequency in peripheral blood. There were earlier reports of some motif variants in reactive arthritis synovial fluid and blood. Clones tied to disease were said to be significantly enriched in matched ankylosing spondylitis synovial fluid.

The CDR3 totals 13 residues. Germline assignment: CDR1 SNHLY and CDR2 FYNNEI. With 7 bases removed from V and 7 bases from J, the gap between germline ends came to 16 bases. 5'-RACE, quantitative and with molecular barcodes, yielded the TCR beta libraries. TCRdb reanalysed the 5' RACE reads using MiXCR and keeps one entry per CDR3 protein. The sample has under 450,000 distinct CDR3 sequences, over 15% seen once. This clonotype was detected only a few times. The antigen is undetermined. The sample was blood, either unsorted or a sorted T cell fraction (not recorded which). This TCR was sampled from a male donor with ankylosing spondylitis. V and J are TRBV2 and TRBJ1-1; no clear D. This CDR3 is CASNPEQRGEAFF. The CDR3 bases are TGTGCCAGCAACCCAGAGCAACGAGGTGAAGCTTTCTTT.